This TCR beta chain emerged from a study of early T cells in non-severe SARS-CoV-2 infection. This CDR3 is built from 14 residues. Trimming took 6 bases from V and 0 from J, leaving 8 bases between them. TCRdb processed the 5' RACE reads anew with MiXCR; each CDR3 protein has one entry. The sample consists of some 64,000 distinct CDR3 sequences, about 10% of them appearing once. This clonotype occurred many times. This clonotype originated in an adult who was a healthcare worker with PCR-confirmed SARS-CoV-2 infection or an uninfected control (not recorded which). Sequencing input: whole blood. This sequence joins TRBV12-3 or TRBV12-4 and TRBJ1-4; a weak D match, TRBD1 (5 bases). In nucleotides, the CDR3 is TGTGCCAGCAGGAGGGGAGCAACTAATGAAAAACTGTTTTTT. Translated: CASRRGATNEKLFF.